This T cell receptor (beta chain) is drawn from a study of T cell repertoires in cytomegalovirus infection. Across the study: Shared public TCR beta signatures pointed to both CMV infection and a matching HLA type.

Concerning this clonotype: Its specificity is unknown. At one end the junction does not follow the germline gene, possibly because of a read error.

A single record per CDR3 protein comes from TCRdb applying MiXCR to the reads. Of fewer than 30,000 distinct CDR3 sequences in the sample, approximately 18% were seen once. The CDR3 consists of 13 residues. Study-wide results and caveats: HLA-C-restricted, CMV-specific TCR beta clonotypes were dominant ex vivo. Cumulative frequency (of public TCR beta family members) identified carriers of CMV plus the relevant HLA.

The sample here was CD8+ T cells from cultured PBMCs, taken from culture after CMV antigen stimulation. This rearrangement joins TRBV12-3 or TRBV12-4 to TRBJ1-1; TRBD1 might be the D (6 bases). The clonotype was recovered from a human donor in good health (CMV status not recorded). Some clones in this sample may be carry-over from other donors' samples. As DNA, the CDR3 is TGTGTCAGCAGCCTGGGACAGAACACTGAAGCTTTCTTT. Its protein is CVSSLGQNTEAFF.